The rows below give T cell receptor beta chains drawn from one sample of a study of blood T cell repertoires in COVID-19. Assay used: immunoSEQ multiplex PCR; TCRdb lists only in-frame clones, some missing. This table holds 95,000 to 150,000 clones, roughly 80% found once. Sequencing was performed on peripheral blood. Every receptor here comes from a human donor in a cohort sampled during active COVID-19. The CDR3 runs from the conserved cysteine through the conserved F or W. The D gene is left open where the match is weak. Clone size is shown for a subset of rows, as once, few, many or a class of expanded clone.

V	D	size	J	CDR3	DNA
TRBV20-1	.	.	TRBJ2-7	CSAGVGFEQYF	TGCAGTGCGGGAGTTGGGTTTGAGCAGTACTTC
TRBV28	TRBD1	.	TRBJ1-1	CASSYAGTGENTEAFF	TGTGCCAGCAGTTACGCCGGGACAGGAGAGAACACTGAAGCTTTCTTT
TRBV20-1	TRBD1	.	TRBJ2-5	CSADREETQYF	TGCAGTGCTGACAGGGAAGAGACCCAGTACTTC
TRBV5-4	.	.	TRBJ2-7	CASSLTRESYEQYF	TGTGCCAGCAGCTTGACTAGGGAATCCTACGAGCAGTACTTC
TRBV5-1	.	few	TRBJ2-7	CASSSLQGDEQYF	TGCGCCAGCAGCTCACTACAGGGAGACGAGCAGTACTTC
TRBV4-1	TRBD1	.	TRBJ2-7	CASSQDSRRQGTSYEQYF	TGCGCCAGCAGCCAAGATAGCAGGAGACAGGGGACATCCTACGAGCAGTACTTC
TRBV15	.	.	TRBJ1-2	CATGGDFYGYTF	TGTGCCACCGGAGGTGACTTCTATGGCTACACCTTC
TRBV4-1	TRBD1	.	TRBJ2-7	CASSQGDRGYPYEQYF	TGCGCCAGCAGCCAAGGGGACAGGGGTTACCCCTACGAGCAGTACTTC
TRBV5-8	TRBD1	.	TRBJ2-7	CASSLVQGDVHEQYF	TGTGCCAGCAGCTTGGTTCAGGGGGACGTCCACGAGCAGTACTTC
TRBV4-1	.	.	TRBJ1-1	CASSQTGTEAFF	TGCGCCAGCAGCCAGACAGGTACTGAAGCTTTCTTT
TRBV6-1	.	.	TRBJ1-1	CASSGRSTGTQTEAFF	TGTGCCAGCAGTGGACGGTCGACAGGCACCCAGACTGAAGCTTTCTTT
TRBV4-2	TRBD2	.	TRBJ2-7	CASSQDPGLARGDAYF	TGTGCCAGCAGCCAAGATCCGGGACTAGCGAGGGGGGACGCGTACTTC
TRBV5-6	TRBD1	.	TRBJ1-6	CASSLEGAGNNSPLHF	TGTGCCAGCAGCTTGGAGGGGGCAGGGAATAATTCACCCCTCCACTTT
TRBV28	TRBD1	.	TRBJ1-3	CASGHRGSSGNTIYF	TGTGCCAGCGGCCACAGGGGCTCCTCTGGAAACACCATATATTTT
TRBV3-1/TRBV3-2	TRBD1	.	TRBJ1-2	CASSQAGQGGFYGYTF	TGTGCCAGCAGCCAAGCGGGACAGGGTGGATTCTATGGCTACACCTTC
TRBV10-3	TRBD2	.	TRBJ2-5	CAISEGTRSETQYF	TGTGCCATCAGTGAAGGGACTAGATCCGAGACCCAGTACTTC
TRBV6-5	.	once	TRBJ2-7	CASSDIAYEQYF	TGTGCCAGCTCGGACATAGCCTACGAGCAGTACTTC
TRBV29-1	.	few	TRBJ1-1	CSAISGNTEAFF	TGCAGCGCAATTTCAGGAAACACTGAAGCTTTCTTT
TRBV18	TRBD1	.	TRBJ1-1	CASSGQGLNTEAFF	TGTGCCAGCTCCGGACAGGGGTTGAACACTGAAGCTTTCTTT
TRBV6-5	.	.	TRBJ2-5	CASTRQGEETQYF	TGTGCCAGCACGAGGCAGGGTGAAGAGACCCAGTACTTC
TRBV19	TRBD1	.	TRBJ1-2	CASRDPGQGRMNYGYTF	TGTGCCAGTCGGGACCCGGGACAGGGAAGGATGAACTATGGCTACACCTTC
TRBV30	TRBD1	.	TRBJ1-6	CAWSVTGTGHSPLHF	TGTGCCTGGAGTGTAACGGGGACAGGGCATTCACCCCTCCACTTT